The sequence of this TCR beta chain was determined in a study of OX40 agonist ivuxolimab in advanced cancers. As for the study in general: Prior anti-PD-1, anti-PD-L1 or anti-CTLA-4 therapy was allowed; 30% to 40% had some. Three patients got partial responses; one had hepatocellular carcinoma and two had cutaneous melanoma.

Generated by immunoSEQ multiplex PCR, the TCRdb table keeps only in-frame clones and is missing some. Among roughly 49,000 clones listed, approximately 88% were seen once. The CDR3 sequence is 14 residues long. The trim removed 6 bases at V and 6 bases at J, leaving 10 bases unmatched. Germline V gene sequence: CDR1 MDHEN, CDR2 SYDVKM. This specimen consisted of CD4+ or CD8+ T cells sorted from blood, obtained in a trial of the OX40 agonist ivuxolimab. The chain has TRBV28 and TRBJ2-7; 8 bases agree with TRBD1. This TCR was sampled from an adult with an advanced solid tumor such as melanoma, head and neck, liver or kidney cancer. The CDR3 spells CASSPRTGSSEQYF. The DNA for the CDR3 is TGTGCCAGCAGCCCTCGGACAGGGTCGAGCGAGCAGTACTTC. The entire variable domain, with the rest obtained from reference TRBV28 and TRBJ2-7, is as follows: DVKVTQSSRYLVKRTGEKVFLECVQDMDHENMFWYRQDPGLGLRLIYFSYDVKMKEKGDIPEGYSVSREKKERFSLILESASTNQTSMYLCASSPRTGSSEQYFGPGTRLTVT.